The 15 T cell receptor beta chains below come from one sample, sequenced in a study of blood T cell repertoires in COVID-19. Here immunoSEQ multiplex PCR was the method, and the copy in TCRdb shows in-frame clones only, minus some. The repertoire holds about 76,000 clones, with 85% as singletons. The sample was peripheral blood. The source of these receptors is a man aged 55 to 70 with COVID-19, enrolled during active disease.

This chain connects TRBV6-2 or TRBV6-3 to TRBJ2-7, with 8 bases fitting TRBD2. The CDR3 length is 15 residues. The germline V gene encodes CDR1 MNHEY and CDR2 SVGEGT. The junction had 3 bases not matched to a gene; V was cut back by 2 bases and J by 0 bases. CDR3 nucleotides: TGTGCCAGCAGTTACGAGCGGGAGCCCTCCTACGAGCAGTACTTC. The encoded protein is CASSYEREPSYEQYF.

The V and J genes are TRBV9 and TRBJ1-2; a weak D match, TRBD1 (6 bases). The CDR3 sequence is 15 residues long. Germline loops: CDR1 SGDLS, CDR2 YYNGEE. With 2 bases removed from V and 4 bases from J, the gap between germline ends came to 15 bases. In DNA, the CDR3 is TGTGCCAGCAGCGTTGGGGACACCATCTCCTATGGCTACACCTTC. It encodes CASSVGDTISYGYTF. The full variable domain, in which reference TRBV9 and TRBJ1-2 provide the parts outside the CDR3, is DSGVTQTPKHLITATGQRVTLRCSPRSGDLSVYWYQQSLDQGLQFLIQYYNGEERAKGNILERFSAQQFPDLHSELNLSSLELGDSALYFCASSVGDTISYGYTFGSGTRLTVV.

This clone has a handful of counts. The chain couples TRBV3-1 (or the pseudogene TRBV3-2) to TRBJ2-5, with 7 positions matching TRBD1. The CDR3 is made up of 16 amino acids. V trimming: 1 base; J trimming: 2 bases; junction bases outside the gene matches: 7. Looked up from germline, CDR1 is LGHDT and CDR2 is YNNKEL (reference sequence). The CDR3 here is CASSQAETGLQETQYF. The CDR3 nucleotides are TGTGCCAGCAGCCAAGCAGAGACAGGGTTGCAAGAGACCCAGTACTTC.

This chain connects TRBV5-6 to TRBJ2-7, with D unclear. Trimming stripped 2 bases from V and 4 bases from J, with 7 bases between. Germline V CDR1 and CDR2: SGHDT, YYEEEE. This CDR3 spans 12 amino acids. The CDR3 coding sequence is TGTGCCAGCAGCTTTGACAAATACGAGCAGTACTTC. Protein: CASSFDKYEQYF.

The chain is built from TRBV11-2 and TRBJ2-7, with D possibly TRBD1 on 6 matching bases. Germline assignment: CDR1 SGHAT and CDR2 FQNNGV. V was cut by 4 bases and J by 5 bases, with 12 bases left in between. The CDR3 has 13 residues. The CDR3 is CASSSYRVHEQYF. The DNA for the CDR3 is TGTGCCAGCAGCTCCTACAGGGTCCACGAGCAGTACTTC. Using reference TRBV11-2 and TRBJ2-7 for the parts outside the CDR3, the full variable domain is EAGVAQSPRYKIIEKRQSVAFWCNPISGHATLYWYQQILGQGPKLLIQFQNNGVVDDSQLPKDRFSAERLKGVDSTLKIQPAKLEDSAVYLCASSSYRVHEQYFGPGTRLTVT.

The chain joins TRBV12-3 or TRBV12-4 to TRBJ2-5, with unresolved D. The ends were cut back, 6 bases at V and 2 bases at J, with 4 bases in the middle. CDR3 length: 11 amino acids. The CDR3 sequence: CASSRQETQYF. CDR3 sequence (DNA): TGTGCCAGCAGCAGACAAGAGACCCAGTACTTC.

The CDR3 sequence: CASSLDGSEGNEQFF. CDR3 DNA: TGCGCCAGCAGCTTGGACGGGAGTGAAGGCAATGAGCAGTTCTTC. This rearrangement joins TRBV5-1 to TRBJ2-1, with D possibly TRBD2 on 6 matching bases. V dropped 0 bases and J dropped 6 bases, with 13 bases sitting between them. The germline V gene has CDR1 SGHRS and CDR2 YFSETQ. This CDR3 is 15 amino acids long.

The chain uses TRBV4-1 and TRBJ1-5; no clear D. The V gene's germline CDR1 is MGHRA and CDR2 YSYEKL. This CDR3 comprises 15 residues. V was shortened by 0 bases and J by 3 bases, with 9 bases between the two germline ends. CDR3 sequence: CASSQDGQNNQPQHF. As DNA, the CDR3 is TGCGCCAGCAGCCAAGATGGGCAGAACAATCAGCCCCAGCATTTT.

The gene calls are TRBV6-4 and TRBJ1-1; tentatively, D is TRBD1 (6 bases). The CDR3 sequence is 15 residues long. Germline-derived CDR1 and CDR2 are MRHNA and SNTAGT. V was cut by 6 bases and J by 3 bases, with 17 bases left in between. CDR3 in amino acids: CASRRSGAGDTEAFF. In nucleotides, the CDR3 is TGTGCCAGCAGGAGGTCAGGGGCTGGGGACACTGAAGCTTTCTTT.

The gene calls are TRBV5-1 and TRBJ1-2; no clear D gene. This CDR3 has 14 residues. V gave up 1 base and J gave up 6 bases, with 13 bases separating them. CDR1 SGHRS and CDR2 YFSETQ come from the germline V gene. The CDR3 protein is CASSLTAGSHGYTF. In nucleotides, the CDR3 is TGCGCCAGCAGCTTGACCGCCGGGTCTCATGGCTACACCTTC.

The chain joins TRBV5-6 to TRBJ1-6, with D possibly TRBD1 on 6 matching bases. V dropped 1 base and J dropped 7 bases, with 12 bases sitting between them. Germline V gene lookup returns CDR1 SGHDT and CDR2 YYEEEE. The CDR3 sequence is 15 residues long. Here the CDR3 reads CASSLRGGRNSPLHF. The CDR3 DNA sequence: TGTGCCAGCAGCTTGAGGGGGGGCAGAAATTCACCCCTCCACTTT.

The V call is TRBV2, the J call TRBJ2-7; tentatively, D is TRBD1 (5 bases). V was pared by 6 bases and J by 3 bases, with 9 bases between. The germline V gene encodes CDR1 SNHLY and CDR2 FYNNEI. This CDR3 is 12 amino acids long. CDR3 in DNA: TGTGCCAGCAGCGACCAGGGCTACGAGCAGTACTTC. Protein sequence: CASSDQGYEQYF. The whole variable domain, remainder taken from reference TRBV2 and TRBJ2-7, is EPEVTQTPSHQVTQMGQEVILRCVPISNHLYFYWYRQILGQKVEFLVSFYNNEISEKSEIFDDQFSVERPDGSNFTLKIRSTKLEDSAMYFCASSDQGYEQYFGPGTRLTVT.

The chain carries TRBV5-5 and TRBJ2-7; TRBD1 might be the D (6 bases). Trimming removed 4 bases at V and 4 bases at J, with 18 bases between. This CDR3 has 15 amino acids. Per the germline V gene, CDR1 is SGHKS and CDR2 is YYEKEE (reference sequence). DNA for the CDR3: TGTGCCAGCAGCCCCGCCGGGACACTTCCATACGAGCAGTACTTC. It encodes CASSPAGTLPYEQYF.

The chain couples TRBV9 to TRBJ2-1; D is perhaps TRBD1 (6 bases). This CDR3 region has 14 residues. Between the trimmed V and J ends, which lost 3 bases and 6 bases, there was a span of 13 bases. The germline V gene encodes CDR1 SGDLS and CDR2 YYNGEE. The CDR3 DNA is TGTGCCAGCAGCGGCACAGGGAGATTCAATGAGCAGTTCTTC. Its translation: CASSGTGRFNEQFF.

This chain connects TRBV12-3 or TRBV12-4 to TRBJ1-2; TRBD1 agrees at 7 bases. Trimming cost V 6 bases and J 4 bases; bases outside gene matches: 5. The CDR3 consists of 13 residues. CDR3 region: CASSPGQLYGYTF. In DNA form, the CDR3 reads TGTGCCAGCAGCCCGGGACAGCTCTATGGCTACACCTTC.